The subject of this entry is one T cell receptor (beta chain). As the template, RNA transcripts were used to amplify TCR beta CDR3 regions. HTBI primers were used in a first-round RT-PCR, which preceded a second-round multiplex PCR. TCRdb reprocessed the multiplex PCR reads with MiXCR, giving one entry per CDR3 protein. The sample has hundreds of thousands of distinct CDR3 sequences; 22% are singletons. Trimming pared 5 bases from V and 4 bases from J, leaving 14 bases between. The CDR3 loop spans 14 amino acids. The sample belongs to a study of Graves' ophthalmopathy and Graves' hyperthyroidism. This clonotype originated in a woman in her late teens or twenties with stable Graves' hyperthyroidism. Some clones in this sample may be carry-over from other donors' samples. The chain links TRBV12-3 or TRBV12-4 to TRBJ1-2; D not resolved. Sequences were obtained from peripheral blood. For the CDR3, the DNA is TGTGCCAGCAGTCTTCACCCGGGCTTCTATGGCTACACCTTC. This sequence encodes CASSLHPGFYGYTF.